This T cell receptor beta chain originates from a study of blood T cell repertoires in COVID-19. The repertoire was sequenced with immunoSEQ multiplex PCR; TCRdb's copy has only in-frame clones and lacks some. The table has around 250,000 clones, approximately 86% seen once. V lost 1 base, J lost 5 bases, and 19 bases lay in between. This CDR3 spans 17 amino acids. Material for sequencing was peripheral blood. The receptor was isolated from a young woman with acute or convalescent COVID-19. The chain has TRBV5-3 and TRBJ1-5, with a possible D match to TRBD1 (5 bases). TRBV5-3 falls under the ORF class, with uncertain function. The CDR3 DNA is TGTGCCAGAAGCTTGTTTCGGGGGTATTATCGGTATCAGCCCCAGCATTTT. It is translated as CARSLFRGYYRYQPQHF.